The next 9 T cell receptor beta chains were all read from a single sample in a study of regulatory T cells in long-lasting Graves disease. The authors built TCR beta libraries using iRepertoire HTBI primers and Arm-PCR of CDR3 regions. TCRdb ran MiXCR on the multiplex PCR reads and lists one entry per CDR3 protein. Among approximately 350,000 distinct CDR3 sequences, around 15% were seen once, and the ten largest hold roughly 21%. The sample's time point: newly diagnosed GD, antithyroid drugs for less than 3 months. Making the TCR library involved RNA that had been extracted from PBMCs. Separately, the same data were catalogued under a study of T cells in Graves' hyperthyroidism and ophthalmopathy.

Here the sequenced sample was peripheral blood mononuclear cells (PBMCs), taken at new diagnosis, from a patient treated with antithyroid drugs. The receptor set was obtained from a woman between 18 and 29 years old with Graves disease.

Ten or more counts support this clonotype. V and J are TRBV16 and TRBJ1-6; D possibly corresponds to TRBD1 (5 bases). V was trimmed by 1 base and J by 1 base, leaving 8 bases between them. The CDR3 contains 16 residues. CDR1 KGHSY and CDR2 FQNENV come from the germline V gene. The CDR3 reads CASSQYKGSYNSPLHF. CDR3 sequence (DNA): TGTGCCAGCAGCCAATACAAGGGGTCCTATAATTCACCCCTCCACTTT.

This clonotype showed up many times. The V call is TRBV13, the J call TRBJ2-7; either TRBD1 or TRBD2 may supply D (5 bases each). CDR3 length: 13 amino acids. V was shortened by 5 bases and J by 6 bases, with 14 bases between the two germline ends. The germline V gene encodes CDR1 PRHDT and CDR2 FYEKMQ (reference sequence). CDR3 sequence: CASSVEGRGEQYF. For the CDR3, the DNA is TGTGCCAGCAGCGTCGAGGGGCGAGGCGAGCAGTACTTC.

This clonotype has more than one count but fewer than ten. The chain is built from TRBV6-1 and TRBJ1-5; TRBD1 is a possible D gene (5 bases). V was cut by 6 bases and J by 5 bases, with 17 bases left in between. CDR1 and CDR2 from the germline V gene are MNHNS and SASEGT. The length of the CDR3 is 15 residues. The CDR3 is CASSELSRGDQPQHF. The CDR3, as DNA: TGTGCCAGCAGCGAACTCAGCCGGGGGGATCAGCCCCAGCATTTT.

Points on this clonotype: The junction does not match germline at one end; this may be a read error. The CDR3, as DNA: TGTGCCAGCAGTCCGGACGTGGGGCCCCGGCATTTT. Translation gives CASSPDVGPRHF. The chain is built from TRBV7-2 and TRBJ1-5; tentatively, D is TRBD1 (5 bases). CDR3 length: 12 amino acids. Germline CDR1 and CDR2: SGHTA and FQGNSA.

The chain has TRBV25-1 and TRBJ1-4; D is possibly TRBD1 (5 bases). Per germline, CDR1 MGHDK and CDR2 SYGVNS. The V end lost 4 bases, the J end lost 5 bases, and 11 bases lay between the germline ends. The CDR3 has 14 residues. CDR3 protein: CASSVVGGNEKLFF. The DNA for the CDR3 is TGTGCCAGCAGTGTTGTGGGGGGGAATGAAAAACTGTTTTTT. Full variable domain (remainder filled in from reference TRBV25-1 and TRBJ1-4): EADIYQTPRYLVIGTGKKITLECSQTMGHDKMYWYQQDPGMELHLIHYSYGVNSTEKGDLSSESTVSRIRTEHFPLTLESARPSHTSQYLCASSVVGGNEKLFFGSGTQLSVL.

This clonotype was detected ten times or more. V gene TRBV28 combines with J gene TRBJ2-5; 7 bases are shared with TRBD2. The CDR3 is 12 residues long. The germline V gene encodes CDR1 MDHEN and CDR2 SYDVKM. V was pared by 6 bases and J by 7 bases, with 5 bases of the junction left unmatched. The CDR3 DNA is TGTGCCAGCAGGGGGGGGGTGTGGACCCAGTACTTC. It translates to CASRGGVWTQYF.

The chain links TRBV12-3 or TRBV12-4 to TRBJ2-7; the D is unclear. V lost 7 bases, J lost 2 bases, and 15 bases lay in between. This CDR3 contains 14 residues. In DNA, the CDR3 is TGTGCCAGCACCCCCCAAGGTTTACCCTACGAGCAGTACTTC. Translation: CASTPQGLPYEQYF.

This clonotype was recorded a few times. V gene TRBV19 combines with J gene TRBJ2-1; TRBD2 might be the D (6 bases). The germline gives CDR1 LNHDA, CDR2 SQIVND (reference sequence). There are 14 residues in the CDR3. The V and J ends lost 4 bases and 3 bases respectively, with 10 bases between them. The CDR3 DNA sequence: TGTGCCAGTAGTAGGGGACTCAACTACAATGAGCAGTTCTTC. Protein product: CASSRGLNYNEQFF.

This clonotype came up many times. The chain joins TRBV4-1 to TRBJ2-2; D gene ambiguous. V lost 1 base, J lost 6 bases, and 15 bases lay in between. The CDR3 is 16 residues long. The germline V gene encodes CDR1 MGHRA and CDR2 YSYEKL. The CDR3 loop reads CASSQVRGRGSGELFF. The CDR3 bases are TGCGCCAGCAGCCAAGTTAGAGGACGAGGCTCCGGGGAGCTGTTTTTT.